These T cell receptor beta chains were read from a single sample in a study of blood T cell repertoires in COVID-19. Clones were sequenced by immunoSEQ multiplex PCR, and TCRdb holds only the in-frame ones, with some missing. The sample includes some 160,000 clones, around four fifths seen only once; the top ten take roughly 8%. Material for sequencing was PBMCs or T cells enriched from blood (not recorded which). These receptors originate from a woman aged 45-60 years who had recovered from COVID-19. Both conserved end residues are part of each CDR3. The D gene is left open where the match is weak. Size is stated for part of the rows, as once, few or many counts, or as a class when the clone is expanded.

>.|.|TRBJ2-2|TRBV19
TGTGCCAGTAACCAGGCGGGGGAGCTGTTTTTT
CASNQAGELFF
>.|.|TRBJ2-1|TRBV6-1
TGTGCCAGCAGTGAAGTTCTAGCGAATGAGCAGTTCTTC
CASSEVLANEQFF
>TRBD1|.|TRBJ1-1|TRBV7-9
TGTGCCAGCCATAGACAGGGGGCAGGGGCTGAAGCTTTCTTT
CASHRQGAGAEAFF
>.|.|TRBJ1-6|TRBV11-2
TGTGCCAGCAGCCCATATAATTCACCCCTCCACTTT
CASSPYNSPLHF
>.|.|TRBJ2-1|TRBV3-1/TRBV3-2
TGTGCCAGCAGTAAGAACAGGGCCAATGAGCAGTTCTTC
CASSKNRANEQFF
>.|.|TRBJ1-6|TRBV7-9
TGTGCCAGCCGGAAACAAACAGGCGCCGGACCCCTCCACTTT
CASRKQTGAGPLHF
>TRBD1|.|TRBJ1-1|TRBV7-3
TGTGCCAGCAGCTTAAGGGACAGGGTGGGAACTGAAGCTTTCTTT
CASSLRDRVGTEAFF
>.|.|TRBJ1-1|TRBV7-5
TGTGCCAAGACACATTCCGGGACAGGGGCTGCTGAAGCTTTCTTT
CAKTHSGTGAAEAFF
>.|.|TRBJ1-1|TRBV7-2
TGTGCCAGCAGCTTAGTTTTAGCTACCACTGAAGCTTTCTTT
CASSLVLATTEAFF
>.|.|TRBJ1-6|TRBV7-9
TGTGCCAGCAGCCTCCCCGGAGCACCCCTCCACTTT
CASSLPGAPLHF
>.|few|TRBJ1-5|TRBV19
TGTGCCAGTACTCCGCTGGGGGGGAGCAATCAGCCCCAGCATTTT
CASTPLGGSNQPQHF
>TRBD1|.|TRBJ2-3|TRBV29-1
TGCAGCGTCGAGGGGGCTAGCACAAACACAGATACGCAGTATTTT
CSVEGASTNTDTQYF
>.|.|TRBJ1-3|TRBV7-9
TGTGCCAGCAGCTTGGTTTTGGCGGACTCTGGAAACACCATATATTTT
CASSLVLADSGNTIYF
>.|many|TRBJ2-2|TRBV14
TGTGCCAGCAGCCCCGGGAGAAACACCGGGGAGCTGTTTTTT
CASSPGRNTGELFF
>.|.|TRBJ2-1|TRBV7-2
TGTGCCAGCAGCTTATATGCTAGCAACAATGAGCAGTTCTTC
CASSLYASNNEQFF
>.|once|TRBJ1-1|TRBV29-1
TGCAGCGCGTCATGGAACACTGAAGCTTTCTTT
CSASWNTEAFF
>.|.|TRBJ2-2|TRBV7-9
TGTGCCAGCAGCTCCCATTGGAACACCGGGGAGCTGTTTTTT
CASSSHWNTGELFF
>.|few|TRBJ2-2|TRBV7-2
TGTGCCAGCAGCTTAGCGCAGGGGAGCGGGGAGCTGTTTTTT
CASSLAQGSGELFF
>.|.|TRBJ2-5|TRBV15
TGTGCCACCAGCAGAGACCTAAAAGCGACTAGTTCAGGAGAGACCCAGTACTTC
CATSRDLKATSSGETQYF
>TRBD1|.|TRBJ1-1|TRBV6-2/TRBV6-3
TGTGCCAGCAGTTCGGGTGGGTACAGGGGATTGACTGAAGCTTTCTTT
CASSSGGYRGLTEAFF
>.|.|TRBJ1-1|TRBV29-1
TGCAGCGTTGAAGTCTCCCACCCTCGGGGGGCTCGGGGCGCTGAAGCTTTCTTT
CSVEVSHPRGARGAEAFF
>TRBD2|few|TRBJ2-1|TRBV10-3
TGTGCCATCAGACCCGGGGGGGGGAACAATGAGCAGTTCTTC
CAIRPGGGNNEQFF
>.|.|TRBJ1-5|TRBV5-6
TGTGCCAGCAGCTTCGCAGGGATCAATCAGCCCCAGCATTTT
CASSFAGINQPQHF
>TRBD1|.|TRBJ1-1|TRBV28
TGTGCCAGCAGTATATACCGGGACAGGGAGGCTGAAGCTTTCTTT
CASSIYRDREAEAFF
>.|.|TRBJ1-1|TRBV6-5
TGTGCCAGCAGTTACTCGCTAGGGGCTAACACTGAAGCTTTCTTT
CASSYSLGANTEAFF
>TRBD2|.|TRBJ2-3|TRBV10-3
TGTGCCATCAGTGGCAAACTAGCGGAAAGGAGAACAGATACGCAGTATTTT
CAISGKLAERRTDTQYF
>TRBD2|.|TRBJ2-5|TRBV6-5
TGTGCCAGCAGCTCCCCCGCGGGAGGCCAGGAGACCCAGTACTTC
CASSSPAGGQETQYF
>TRBD2|.|TRBJ2-4|TRBV11-2
TGTGCCAGCAGCCCCTCTAGCGGGGCCCAGGGGGCCAAAAACATTCAGTACTTC
CASSPSSGAQGAKNIQYF
>.|.|TRBJ2-5|TRBV19
TGTGCCAGTAGTAAGGACTCCCCGTACCAAGAGACCCAGTACTTC
CASSKDSPYQETQYF
>TRBD1|once|TRBJ2-1|TRBV28
TGTGCCAGCAGTTTTTATCCCTCAGGACAGGCCGGTAGGTGGTTCTTC
CASSFYPSGQAGRWFF
>.|few|TRBJ1-6|TRBV28
TGTGCCAGCAGTCAGAGGACAGTTTCCTATAATTCACCCCTCCACTTT
CASSQRTVSYNSPLHF
>TRBD2|.|TRBJ2-2|TRBV5-4
TGTGCCAGCAGCTTGGAGGGTAGCGGGGGGACGAACACCGGGGAGCTGTTTTTT
CASSLEGSGGTNTGELFF
>.|.|TRBJ2-3|TRBV7-9
TGTGCCAGCATGAGACTTGCTAGCACAGATACGCAGTATTTT
CASMRLASTDTQYF
>TRBD1|.|TRBJ1-1|TRBV10-3
TGTGCCATCAGTGATACAGGGGGGTACACTGAAGCTTTCTTT
CAISDTGGYTEAFF
>.|.|TRBJ1-1|TRBV25-1
TGTGCCAGCAGTGACCCGGACACTGAAGCTTTCTTT
CASSDPDTEAFF
>.|many|TRBJ1-5|TRBV2
TGTGCCAGCAGTGAATTGACGGGGAATCCCAATCAGCCCCAGCATTTT
CASSELTGNPNQPQHF
>.|.|TRBJ1-2|TRBV5-1
TGCGCCAGCAGCTCAGATACGGGCAGGGCTAACTATGGCTACACCTTC
CASSSDTGRANYGYTF
>.|.|TRBJ2-7|TRBV11-2
TGTGCCAGCAGCGGGGGGAACGAGCAGTACTTC
CASSGGNEQYF
>.|once|TRBJ1-2|TRBV19
TGTGCCAGTAGTATTCGGAGTGGAAGATCCAACTATGGCTACACCTTC
CASSIRSGRSNYGYTF